These T cell receptor beta chains were read from a single sample in a study of control samples from healthy donors and cancer patients. Repertoires were generated with immunoSEQ multiplex PCR, while TCRdb's copy carries only in-frame clones and drops some. This sample has about 100,000 clones, with approximately 82% found just once. Material for sequencing was blood. These receptors were taken from a man aged 18 to 29 in good health. CDR3s include the opening cysteine and the closing phenylalanine or tryptophan. Fields, in order: J gene, CDR3 length, V gene, D gene, clone size, CDR3 protein, CDR3 DNA. A D gene is named only where the DNA matches it firmly. Clone size is shown for a subset of rows, as once, few, many or a class of expanded clone.

j_gene: TRBJ2-5
len: 13
v_gene: TRBV29-1
d_gene: -
abundance: -
CDR3aa: CSVRLDRLETQYF
CDR3nt: TGCAGCGTGAGACTAGACAGGTTAGAGACCCAGTACTTC

j_gene: TRBJ2-5
len: 15
v_gene: TRBV24-1
d_gene: -
abundance: -
CDR3aa: CATSDPTGYQETQYF
CDR3nt: TGTGCCACCAGTGACCCTACAGGGTACCAAGAGACCCAGTACTTC

j_gene: TRBJ2-3
len: 16
v_gene: TRBV3-1/TRBV3-2
d_gene: TRBD1
abundance: few
CDR3aa: CASSQDTGTGADTQYF
CDR3nt: TGTGCCAGCAGCCAAGACACCGGGACAGGGGCAGATACGCAGTATTTT

j_gene: TRBJ1-2
len: 16
v_gene: TRBV10-3
d_gene: -
abundance: -
CDR3aa: CAISEPDLHAVRGYTF
CDR3nt: TGTGCCATCAGTGAGCCGGACCTCCACGCCGTCCGGGGCTACACCTTC

j_gene: TRBJ1-1
len: 11
v_gene: TRBV7-9
d_gene: -
abundance: -
CDR3aa: CASTRNTEAFF
CDR3nt: TGTGCCAGCACCCGGAACACTGAAGCTTTCTTT

j_gene: TRBJ2-5
len: 12
v_gene: TRBV24-1
d_gene: -
abundance: few
CDR3aa: CATSPGEETQYF
CDR3nt: TGTGCCACCAGTCCAGGGGAGGAGACCCAGTACTTC

j_gene: TRBJ2-2
len: 16
v_gene: TRBV11-2
d_gene: TRBD2
abundance: -
CDR3aa: CASSLVTGGSHGELFF
CDR3nt: TGTGCCAGCAGCTTAGTGACGGGGGGAAGTCACGGGGAGCTGTTTTTT

j_gene: TRBJ2-1
len: 15
v_gene: TRBV9
d_gene: -
abundance: -
CDR3aa: CASSPDLPSYNEQFF
CDR3nt: TGTGCCAGCAGCCCAGACCTGCCCTCCTACAATGAGCAGTTCTTC

j_gene: TRBJ2-5
len: 15
v_gene: TRBV9
d_gene: TRBD2
abundance: -
CDR3aa: CASSTHLAGRETQYF
CDR3nt: TGTGCCAGCAGCACACACCTAGCGGGGAGAGAGACCCAGTACTTC

j_gene: TRBJ2-6
len: 16
v_gene: TRBV2
d_gene: -
abundance: once
CDR3aa: CASSDEQDPGANVLTF
CDR3nt: TGTGCCAGCAGTGATGAGCAGGACCCTGGGGCCAACGTCCTGACTTTC

j_gene: TRBJ1-5
len: 16
v_gene: TRBV28
d_gene: TRBD1
abundance: -
CDR3aa: CASSLPGQGASQPQHF
CDR3nt: TGTGCCAGCAGTTTACCGGGACAGGGGGCATCTCAGCCCCAGCATTTT

j_gene: TRBJ1-2
len: 12
v_gene: TRBV29-1
d_gene: -
abundance: -
CDR3aa: CSVSGTPYGYTF
CDR3nt: TGCAGCGTTTCCGGGACACCCTATGGCTACACCTTC

j_gene: TRBJ2-7
len: 15
v_gene: TRBV10-3
d_gene: -
abundance: -
CDR3aa: CAISESKQKHYEQYF
CDR3nt: TGTGCCATCAGTGAGTCGAAGCAGAAGCACTACGAGCAGTACTTC

j_gene: TRBJ1-2
len: 16
v_gene: TRBV5-1
d_gene: TRBD1
abundance: -
CDR3aa: CASSLTSGGPGYGYTF
CDR3nt: TGCGCCAGCAGCTTAACCTCAGGGGGCCCCGGGTATGGCTACACCTTC

j_gene: TRBJ1-2
len: 14
v_gene: TRBV6-2/TRBV6-3
d_gene: TRBD1
abundance: few
CDR3aa: CASSYVGQGYGYTF
CDR3nt: TGTGCCAGCAGTTACGTGGGACAGGGGTATGGCTACACCTTC

j_gene: TRBJ2-3
len: 16
v_gene: TRBV7-9
d_gene: -
abundance: -
CDR3aa: CASSSRGPFRTDTQYF
CDR3nt: TGTGCCAGCAGCTCCCGGGGCCCGTTTCGAACAGATACGCAGTATTTT

j_gene: TRBJ1-2
len: 14
v_gene: TRBV6-6
d_gene: -
abundance: -
CDR3aa: CASSYEARPSGYTF
CDR3nt: TGTGCCAGCAGTTACGAGGCTAGGCCCTCTGGCTACACCTTC

j_gene: TRBJ1-2
len: 14
v_gene: TRBV18
d_gene: TRBD1
abundance: -
CDR3aa: CASSRTGERYGYTF
CDR3nt: TGTGCCAGCTCACGGACAGGGGAACGGTATGGCTACACCTTC

j_gene: TRBJ2-1
len: 16
v_gene: TRBV20-1
d_gene: -
abundance: -
CDR3aa: CSASRSGANLNNEQFF
CDR3nt: TGCAGTGCTAGTCGATCAGGGGCTAACTTAAACAATGAGCAGTTCTTC

j_gene: TRBJ2-5
len: 15
v_gene: TRBV7-7
d_gene: -
abundance: -
CDR3aa: CASSLGSGWKETQYF
CDR3nt: TGTGCCAGCAGCTTAGGATCGGGCTGGAAAGAGACCCAGTACTTC

j_gene: TRBJ1-6
len: 17
v_gene: TRBV6-6
d_gene: TRBD1
abundance: -
CDR3aa: CASSPTLRVQGDSPLHF
CDR3nt: TGTGCCAGCAGTCCTACGCTACGGGTACAGGGGGACTCACCCCTCCACTTT

j_gene: TRBJ1-5
len: 15
v_gene: TRBV11-2
d_gene: -
abundance: -
CDR3aa: CASSLELASNQPQHF
CDR3nt: TGTGCCAGCAGCTTAGAGTTGGCATCAAATCAGCCCCAGCATTTT

j_gene: TRBJ2-7
len: 11
v_gene: TRBV12-3/TRBV12-4
d_gene: -
abundance: -
CDR3aa: CASSHNYEQYF
CDR3nt: TGTGCCAGCAGTCACAACTACGAGCAGTACTTC

j_gene: TRBJ2-5
len: 15
v_gene: TRBV7-6
d_gene: -
abundance: -
CDR3aa: CASTRSGLSPETQYF
CDR3nt: TGTGCCAGCACTCGCTCCGGACTCTCCCCAGAGACCCAGTACTTC

j_gene: TRBJ2-6
len: 17
v_gene: TRBV9
d_gene: TRBD1
abundance: many
CDR3aa: CASSGAGGYAGANVLTF
CDR3nt: TGTGCCAGCAGCGGGGCAGGGGGATACGCTGGGGCCAACGTCCTGACTTTC

j_gene: TRBJ1-2
len: 13
v_gene: TRBV2
d_gene: TRBD1
abundance: -
CDR3aa: CIRQGRDNYGYTF
CDR3nt: TGTATCAGACAGGGGAGGGACAACTATGGCTACACCTTC

j_gene: TRBJ1-1
len: 18
v_gene: TRBV5-1
d_gene: TRBD1
abundance: -
CDR3aa: CASSWVTGGYLMNTEAFF
CDR3nt: TGCGCCAGCAGCTGGGTGACAGGGGGTTATTTAATGAACACTGAAGCTTTCTTT

j_gene: TRBJ1-1
len: 16
v_gene: TRBV4-3
d_gene: -
abundance: -
CDR3aa: CASSQDLGRMNTEAFF
CDR3nt: TGCGCCAGCAGCCAAGATCTGGGCAGAATGAACACTGAAGCTTTCTTT

j_gene: TRBJ1-5
len: 14
v_gene: TRBV23-1
d_gene: TRBD1
abundance: -
CDR3aa: CASSHGQGGQPQHF
CDR3nt: TGCGCCAGCAGTCACGGACAGGGCGGTCAGCCCCAGCATTTT

j_gene: TRBJ1-1
len: 15
v_gene: TRBV5-1
d_gene: TRBD1
abundance: -
CDR3aa: CASSRTGSFGTEAFF
CDR3nt: TGCGCCAGCAGTAGGACAGGGTCTTTTGGCACTGAAGCTTTCTTT

j_gene: TRBJ2-3
len: 12
v_gene: TRBV15
d_gene: -
abundance: -
CDR3aa: CATSRVADTQYF
CDR3nt: TGTGCCACCAGCAGAGTGGCAGATACGCAGTATTTT

j_gene: TRBJ2-1
len: 20
v_gene: TRBV6-6
d_gene: TRBD2
abundance: -
CDR3aa: CASSPRTSGGLYSSYNEQFF
CDR3nt: TGTGCCAGCAGTCCACGGACTAGCGGGGGGCTATATAGCTCCTACAATGAGCAGTTCTTC

j_gene: TRBJ2-3
len: 14
v_gene: TRBV19
d_gene: -
abundance: -
CDR3aa: CASSMTGSSDTQYF
CDR3nt: TGTGCCAGTAGTATGACTGGGTCCTCAGATACGCAGTATTTT

j_gene: TRBJ2-1
len: 14
v_gene: TRBV28
d_gene: TRBD1
abundance: -
CDR3aa: CASSSGQARNEQFF
CDR3nt: TGTGCCAGCAGCTCAGGACAGGCCAGGAATGAGCAGTTCTTC

j_gene: TRBJ2-5
len: 13
v_gene: TRBV5-4
d_gene: -
abundance: -
CDR3aa: CASRDRYKETQYF
CDR3nt: TGTGCCAGCAGGGACAGATACAAAGAGACCCAGTACTTC

j_gene: TRBJ1-1
len: 13
v_gene: TRBV19
d_gene: -
abundance: -
CDR3aa: CASSMGLNTEAFF
CDR3nt: TGTGCCAGTAGTATGGGGTTGAACACTGAAGCTTTCTTT